What follows are 17 T cell receptor beta chains derived from one specimen sequenced in a study of T cell repertoires in cytomegalovirus infection. These TCRs' antigens remain unknown. TCRdb re-derived calls from the reads in MiXCR, one entry per CDR3 protein. The table lists approximately 600,000 distinct CDR3 sequences, about 39% of them singletons. Sequencing used cultured PBMCs, obtained from culture after CMV antigen stimulation. These receptors all come from a human donor in good health (CMV status not recorded). Some clones in this sample may be carry-over from other donors' samples.

The V call is TRBV20-1, the J call TRBJ2-1; D may be TRBD2 (5 bases). V was shortened by 0 bases and J by 8 bases, with 23 bases between the two germline ends. CDR1 DFQATT and CDR2 SNEGSKA come from the germline V gene (reference sequence). The length of the CDR3 is 17 residues. The CDR3 reads CSARDDTDTGLFDEQFF. The CDR3, as DNA: TGCAGTGCTAGAGATGATACAGACACGGGGTTATTCGATGAGCAGTTCTTC.

The table lists this clonotype with a few counts. The V call is TRBV2, the J call TRBJ1-1, with D unclear. CDR1 is SNHLY and CDR2 is FYNNEI in the germline V gene. V was clipped by 3 bases and J by 1 base, with 6 bases between them. The CDR3 length is 13 residues. The CDR3, as DNA: TGTGCCAGCAGTGAGCCCAAGAACACTGAAGCTTTCTTT. Amino acid sequence: CASSEPKNTEAFF.

The table lists this clonotype with a count of one. This chain uses TRBV20-1 with TRBJ2-1; 13 nucleotides agree with TRBD2. This CDR3 comprises 17 residues. CDR1 is DFQATT and CDR2 is SNEGSKA in the germline V gene (reference sequence). V gave up 6 bases and J gave up 10 bases; unmatched junction bases: 18. This CDR3 reads CSARLDRTSGRVWEQFF. The CDR3 nucleotides are TGCAGTGCAAGGCTTGATAGGACTAGCGGGAGAGTTTGGGAGCAGTTCTTC.

Turning to this clonotype: Given a much more abundant clone one base away, this may be a read error. This rearrangement joins TRBV7-9 to TRBJ2-1; 13 bases match TRBD2. The CDR3 totals 19 residues. V gave up 4 bases and J gave up 4 bases; unmatched junction bases: 13. CDR1 SEHNR and CDR2 FQNEAQ come from the germline V gene (reference sequence). The CDR3 sequence is CASSSPRTSGGSGYNEQFF. DNA for the CDR3: TGTGCCAGCAGCTCCCCTAGGACTAGCGGGGGTTCTGGGTACAATGAGCAGTTCTTC.

The chain couples TRBV7-2 to TRBJ1-6; a weak D match, TRBD1 (6 bases). The germline gives CDR1 SGHTA, CDR2 FQGNSA. The CDR3 runs to 16 residues. V dropped 7 bases and J dropped 6 bases, with 19 bases sitting between them. The CDR3 nucleotides read TGTGCCAGCACCCTAGGGGGGGGCGCCCCTAATTCACCCCTCCACTTT. Amino acid sequence: CASTLGGGAPNSPLHF.

This chain links TRBV2 with TRBJ1-3, with D possibly TRBD1 on 5 matching bases. The CDR3 contains 15 residues. Germline CDR1 is SNHLY and CDR2 is FYNNEI. Trimming left V 4 bases short and J 1 base short, with 11 bases between. The CDR3 DNA sequence: TGTGCCAGCAGTGGACAGACTTGGTCTGGAAACACCATATATTTT. Its protein is CASSGQTWSGNTIYF.

The chain employs TRBV20-1 and TRBJ2-4; 8 bases align to TRBD1. This CDR3 has 13 residues. CDR1 is DFQATT and CDR2 is SNEGSKA in the germline V gene (reference sequence). The trim removed 6 bases at V and 1 base at J, leaving 2 bases unmatched. In DNA, the CDR3 is TGCAGTGCGAGGGACAGGGCCAAAAACATTCAGTACTTC. Protein product: CSARDRAKNIQYF.

The gene calls are TRBV5-4 and TRBJ2-5; D tentatively fits TRBD1 or TRBD2 (5 bases each). The CDR3 extends over 15 amino acids. V lost 3 bases, J lost 2 bases, and 14 bases lay in between. CDR1 SGHNT and CDR2 YYREEE come from the germline V gene (reference sequence). CDR3 amino acids: CASSSGTDAQETQYF. The CDR3 nucleotides are TGTGCCAGCAGCTCCGGGACGGACGCTCAAGAGACCCAGTACTTC.

In nucleotides, the CDR3 is TGTGCCAGCAGCCAAGTAGCGGGGGGGGGAATCAATGAGCAGTTCTTC. Translating it yields CASSQVAGGGINEQFF. The chain carries TRBV4-2 and TRBJ2-1; 11 positions match TRBD2. Per the germline V gene, CDR1 is LGHNA and CDR2 is YNFKEQ. This CDR3 spans 16 amino acids. Unmatched junction bases numbered 5, after V lost 1 base and J lost 6 bases.

This clonotype was observed a few times. The genes are TRBV7-8 and TRBJ2-3; D is ambiguous. The CDR3 extends over 14 amino acids. The V gene's germline CDR1 is SGHVS and CDR2 FQNEAQ. Trimming cost V 2 bases and J 0 bases, with 6 bases left between them. CDR3 coding DNA: TGTGCCAGCAGCTTACAACCTAGCACAGATACGCAGTATTTT. This gives the protein CASSLQPSTDTQYF.

The V call is TRBV5-1, the J call TRBJ2-1; D remains unclear. Trimming pared 0 bases from V and 7 bases from J, leaving 11 bases between. The CDR3 contains 14 residues. Germline V gene data show CDR1 as SGHRS and CDR2 as YFSETQ. In DNA, the CDR3 is TGCGCCAGCAGCTTGGCCCCTGCAATGAATGAGCAGTTCTTC. The encoded protein is CASSLAPAMNEQFF. Complete variable domain (other parts from reference TRBV5-1 and TRBJ2-1): KAGVTQTPRYLIKTRGQQVTLSCSPISGHRSVSWYQQTPGQGLQFLFEYFSETQRNKGNFPGRFSGRQFSNSRSEMNVSTLELGDSALYLCASSLAPAMNEQFFGPGTRLTVL.

This clonotype has more than one count but fewer than ten. The V call is TRBV10-3, the J call TRBJ2-1; 11 positions match TRBD2. The V gene end was trimmed by 0 bases and the J gene end by 1 base; junction bases not matched to a gene: 11. Germline V lookup: CDR1 ENHRY, CDR2 SYGVKD. The CDR3 consists of 20 residues. Here the CDR3 reads CAISESVGLAEAGSYNEQFF. CDR3 bases: TGTGCCATCAGTGAGTCAGTGGGACTAGCGGAGGCGGGGTCCTACAATGAGCAGTTCTTC.

The CDR3 sequence: CASSSAEGRAGNEQFF. The CDR3 coding sequence is TGTGCCAGCAGTTCGGCGGAGGGGCGCGCTGGCAATGAGCAGTTCTTC. V is TRBV6-2 or TRBV6-3 and J is TRBJ2-1; weak D call: TRBD2 (6 bases). Germline V gene data show CDR1 as MNHEY and CDR2 as SVGEGT. The CDR3 totals 16 residues. V lost 4 bases, J lost 6 bases, and 19 bases lay in between.

The chain carries TRBV6-1 and TRBJ1-6; D gene unclear. From germline, CDR1 is MNHNS and CDR2 SASEGT. The CDR3 runs 15 residues. V was cut by 2 bases and J by 4 bases, with 9 bases left in between. The CDR3 reads CASSESGGYNSPLHF. The CDR3 bases are TGTGCCAGCAGTGAATCCGGAGGGTATAATTCACCCCTCCACTTT.

At least ten counts were recorded for this clonotype. The chain is built from TRBV27 and TRBJ2-7; no firm D call. Germline CDR1 is MNHEY and CDR2 is SMNVEV (reference sequence). V was trimmed by 2 bases and J by 2 bases, leaving 7 bases between them. The CDR3 is 13 amino acids. The CDR3 nucleotides are TGTGCCAGCAGTTTAGCCCAGGCCTACGAGCAGTACTTC. Translated: CASSLAQAYEQYF.

The genes are TRBV19 and TRBJ1-3; D gene unclear. CDR1 and CDR2 (germline): LNHDA, SQIVND (reference sequence). CDR3 length: 16 amino acids. Trimming shortened V by 5 bases and J by 0 bases, and 14 bases separated the two germline ends. The CDR3 bases are TGTGCCAGTAGTCGCATGGGAGGCCTCTCTGGAAACACCATATATTTT. Protein product: CASSRMGGLSGNTIYF.

This clonotype was seen only a few times. The V gene is TRBV7-9, the J gene TRBJ2-3, with TRBD2 as a possible D gene (6 bases). Germline lookup yields CDR1 SEHNR and CDR2 FQNEAQ (reference sequence). This CDR3 is built from 15 residues. Trimming stripped 7 bases from V and 2 bases from J, with 16 bases between. The CDR3 DNA follows: TGTGCCAGCATACCCGGGGGATTTTCCACAGATACGCAGTATTTT. Its translation is CASIPGGFSTDTQYF.